The clone carrying this T cell receptor (beta chain) came up a few times. The data were obtained in a study of PD-1 blockade in mismatch repair-deficient tumors. Clones were read by immunoSEQ multiplex PCR, and TCRdb kept only the in-frame ones, dropping some. The sample holds 14,000 or so clones, about 79% seen once. This CDR3 comprises 16 residues. CDR1 is ENHRY and CDR2 is SYGVKD in the germline V gene. V was clipped by 0 bases and J by 2 bases, with 14 bases between them. The rearrangement joins TRBV10-3 to TRBJ2-7, with unresolved D. The starting material was PBMCs, obtained about 15 weeks after starting pembrolizumab. The clonotype was recovered from an adult with mismatch repair-deficient cancer. DNA of the CDR3: TGTGCCATCAGTGAGTCGACTCGACGTAGCCCCTACGAGCAGTACTTC. Translation: CAISESTRRSPYEQYF.